Presented here are 26 T cell receptor beta chains from one specimen sequenced in a study of T cells in women clearing cervical HPV infection. Clones were read by immunoSEQ multiplex PCR, and TCRdb kept only the in-frame ones, dropping some. In total, the table holds 11,000 to 15,000 clones. Material: blood buffy coat. The receptor source for this set is a woman aged 18 to 75 with a cervical HPV16 infection that either progressed to CIN3+ or cleared (not recorded which).

Points on this clone: The read comes to an end 3 residues before the CDR3 does, leaving the germline J gene to fill in the end. The chain links TRBV2 to TRBJ1-4; D gene uncertain. V was pared by 7 bases and J by 5 bases, with 17 bases between. Germline V gene data show CDR1 as SNHLY and CDR2 as FYNNEI. The CDR3 sequence is 15 residues long. The CDR3 bases that were read are TGTGCCAGCACAGAGGGCTCCGTAAGCAATGAAAAA. Protein product: CASTEGSVSNEK. The entire CDR3 protein is CASTEGSVSNEKLFF.

CDR3 residues: CASSIDPQGPNQPQHF. The CDR3 DNA, read in part, is TGTGCCAGTAGTATAGATCCCCAGGGTCCGAATCAGCCC. The J gene is TRBJ1-5, the V gene TRBV19, with D perhaps matching TRBD1 (5 bases). With the read ending 3 residues before the CDR3 end, the germline J gene is used to fill in that end. Germline V gives CDR1 LNHDA, CDR2 SQIVND (reference sequence). V gave up 0 bases and J gave up 4 bases, with 13 bases separating them. The CDR3 sequence is 16 residues long.

A note on this clone: The read gets to within 3 residues of the CDR3 end, and the germline J gene fills in the rest. The chain joins TRBV19 to TRBJ2-1; TRBD2 aligns across 7 bases. Germline-derived CDR1 and CDR2 are LNHDA and SQIVND (reference sequence). This CDR3 is 15 amino acids long. Trimming removed 4 bases from V and 2 bases from J; junction bases left unmatched: 5. The DNA read from the CDR3 is TGTGCCAGTAGTACGCTAGCGGAAACCTACAATGAG. It is translated as CASSTLAETYNE. The CDR3 reads in full as CASSTLAETYNEQFF.

Notes on this clone: The read gets to within 3 residues of the CDR3 end, and the germline J gene fills in the rest. The chain uses TRBV4-1 and TRBJ2-7; tentatively, D is TRBD2 (6 bases). With 8 bases removed from V and 5 bases from J, the gap between germline ends came to 10 bases. The length of the CDR3 is 11 residues. The germline CDR1 and CDR2 sequences are MGHRA and YSYEKL. The DNA read from the CDR3 is TGCGCCAGCCGAGGAGGGGACGAG. Residues: CASRGGDE. The entire CDR3 protein is CASRGGDEQYF.

To note about this clone: The read falls 3 residues short of the CDR3 end, and the missing part is taken from the germline J gene. The chain has TRBV7-6 and TRBJ2-5; perhaps TRBD1 as D (5 bases). V shed 2 bases and J shed 6 bases, with 13 bases lying between them. The CDR3 runs to 14 residues. The germline V gene encodes CDR1 SGHVS and CDR2 FNYEAQ. CDR3 DNA, as far as it was read: TGTGCCAGCAGCTTAAACCAGGGTGGGAAGACC. As protein: CASSLNQGGKT. The entire CDR3 protein is CASSLNQGGKTQYF.

On this clone: Read coverage stops 3 residues before the CDR3 terminus; the germline J gene supplies the remainder. The rearrangement links TRBV18 to TRBJ2-3; 8 bases align to TRBD1. The CDR3 loop spans 16 amino acids. The germline V gene encodes CDR1 KGHSH and CDR2 LQKENI. CDR3 bases read: TGTGCCAGCTCACCTGCCCGGACAGGGAACAATCAGCCG. It translates to CASSPARTGNNQP. The full CDR3 sequence reads CASSPARTGNNQPQYF.

A remark on this clone: The read terminates 3 residues ahead of where the CDR3 ends, so the germline J gene completes it. J is TRBJ1-2 and V is TRBV7-8; maybe TRBD1 (5 bases). Germline V gene data show CDR1 as SGHVS and CDR2 as FQNEAQ. This CDR3 spans 14 amino acids. Between the trimmed V and J ends, which lost 6 bases and 4 bases, there was a span of 15 bases. The CDR3 loop reads CASSPPGRAYGYTF. Incomplete CDR3 DNA: TGTGCCAGCAGTCCGCCCGGCAGGGCCTATGGC.

Comments on this clone: The read ends 3 residues before the CDR3 terminus; that terminus is restored from the germline J gene. The chain is built from TRBV30 and TRBJ2-7; maybe TRBD1 (5 bases). CDR1 GTSNPN and CDR2 SVGIG come from the germline V gene (reference sequence). The CDR3 runs 11 residues. V lost 1 base to trimming and J lost 5 bases, with 6 bases between them. CDR3 bases read: TGTGCCTGGAGTGGACAGCACGAG. As protein: CAWSGQHE. The whole CDR3 region reads CAWSGQHEQYF.

As regards this clone: The sequenced fragment ends 3 residues before the CDR3 boundary, so the rest is inferred from the germline J gene. The rearrangement uses TRBV7-9 and TRBJ2-2; no clear D. The length of the CDR3 is 14 residues. Germline V CDR1 and CDR2: SEHNR, FQNEAQ (reference sequence). V shed 7 bases and J shed 4 bases, with 13 bases lying between them. The CDR3 bases that were read are TGTGCCAGCATGGCAGGTCGCCGCACCGGGGAG. It is translated as CASMAGRRTGE. The CDR3 in its entirety is CASMAGRRTGELFF.

For this clone: Sequencing ends 3 residues short of the CDR3 end; the germline J gene provides the rest. This chain joins TRBV28 and TRBJ1-3; 8 nucleotides match TRBD1. V shed 5 bases, J shed 2 bases, and the junction held 11 bases outside the gene matches. Germline values: CDR1 MDHEN, CDR2 SYDVKM. This CDR3 has 17 amino acids. The CDR3 loop is CASSERGQGGAGNTIYF. The sequenced CDR3 bases are TGTGCCAGCAGTGAGCGCGGACAGGGTGGAGCTGGAAACACC.

Concerning this clone itself: From the germline J gene comes the end of the CDR3, since the read stops 3 residues before it. The chain has TRBV18 and TRBJ2-4, with TRBD1 identical over 7 bases. Looked up from germline, CDR1 is KGHSH and CDR2 is LQKENI. This CDR3 spans 14 amino acids. The CDR3 DNA, read in part, is TGTGCCAGCTCACCACGTAGACAGGGTGAGGGT. Its translation is CASSPRRQGEG. The CDR3 in its entirety is CASSPRRQGEGQYF.

Worth noting for this clone: The observed sequence ends 3 residues before the CDR3 terminus, with the missing tail filled in from the germline J gene. V and J are TRBV19 and TRBJ1-1; weak D call: TRBD1 (5 bases). CDR3 length equals 16 residues. CDR1 and CDR2 (germline): LNHDA, SQIVND (reference sequence). V shed 1 base and J shed 6 bases, with 18 bases lying between them. The CDR3 loop is CASSIARVGASAEAFF. The CDR3 bases that were read are TGTGCCAGTAGTATAGCAAGGGTAGGGGCGTCCGCTGAA.

In the case of this clone: The CDR3 end lies 3 residues beyond the end of the read and is filled in from the germline J gene. The chain employs TRBV30 and TRBJ2-7; no clear D gene. V was cut by 0 bases and J by 0 bases, with 9 bases left in between. Germline values: CDR1 GTSNPN, CDR2 SVGIG (reference sequence). The CDR3 length is 14 residues. The CDR3 DNA, read in part, is TGTGCCTGGAGTGTATCCCTTTACTCCTACGAG. Amino acid sequence: CAWSVSLYSYE. The entire CDR3 reads CAWSVSLYSYEQYF.

Comment on this clone: The read gets to within 3 residues of the CDR3 end, and the germline J gene fills in the rest. The V call is TRBV5-6, the J call TRBJ1-2, with D unresolved. CDR3 length equals 11 residues. The germline V gene has CDR1 SGHDT and CDR2 YYEEEE. The CDR3 loop is CASSVTDTYTF. The sequenced CDR3 bases are TGTGCCAGCAGCGTAACAGATACC.

For this clone: The read gets to within 3 residues of the CDR3 end, and the germline J gene fills in the rest. The J gene is TRBJ1-1, the V gene TRBV29-1; TRBD1 agrees at 9 bases. J was trimmed by 4 bases and V by 4 bases; bases with no gene match: 13. Germline CDR1 SQVTM, CDR2 ANQGSEA. The length of the CDR3 is 16 residues. The sequenced part of the CDR3 DNA is TGCAGCGTTGCTGGAGGGACAGGGATGTATGGCACTGAA. Translating it yields CSVAGGTGMYGTE. The complete CDR3 protein is CSVAGGTGMYGTEAFF.

For this clone: Coverage ceases 3 residues before the CDR3 finishes, and the germline J gene fills in the end. The rearrangement uses TRBV2 and TRBJ2-7, with a weak D call TRBD2 (5 bases). Germline loops: CDR1 SNHLY, CDR2 FYNNEI. The CDR3 has 15 residues. V was clipped by 7 bases and J by 2 bases, with 18 bases between them. This CDR3 reads CASTKEETKTYEQYF. CDR3 DNA (partial): TGTGCCAGCACCAAGGAGGAGACAAAGACCTACGAG.

Worth noting for this clone: Read sequence stops 3 residues before the CDR3 end, and the germline J gene provides the missing end. V usage is TRBV7-8 and J usage is TRBJ2-7; 8 positions match TRBD1. V lost 2 bases, J lost 0 bases, and 9 bases stayed unmatched. Per the germline V gene, CDR1 is SGHVS and CDR2 is FQNEAQ. The CDR3 is made up of 17 amino acids. The CDR3 here is CASSLLGQVFGSYEQYF. The DNA read from the CDR3 is TGTGCCAGCAGCTTATTGGGACAGGTCTTCGGCTCCTACGAG.

Regarding this clone: With the read ending 3 residues before the CDR3 end, the germline J gene is used to fill in that end. The chain employs TRBV10-3 and TRBJ2-3; D unclear. This CDR3 has 12 residues. Germline CDR1 is ENHRY and CDR2 is SYGVKD. V gave up 8 bases and J gave up 3 bases, with 9 bases separating them. The sequenced CDR3 bases are TGTGCCATCGCAGCAGGTACAGATACG. Protein sequence: CAIAAGTDT. The whole CDR3 protein reads CAIAAGTDTQYF.

In regard to this clone: The read ends 3 residues before the CDR3 terminus; that terminus is restored from the germline J gene. The V call is TRBV11-3, the J call TRBJ1-1; maybe TRBD1 (5 bases). Germline assignment: CDR1 SGHNT and CDR2 YENEEA. The CDR3 covers 14 residues. This chain's CDR3 is CASSLEGCRVEAFF. The DNA read from the CDR3 is TGTGCCAGCAGCTTAGAAGGTTGCAGGGTCGAA.

A note on this clone: Read coverage stops 3 residues before the CDR3 terminus; the germline J gene supplies the remainder. The rearrangement uses TRBV10-3 and TRBJ2-1; 10 bases are a match to TRBD1. The CDR3 is made up of 14 amino acids. After removal of 4 bases from V and 8 bases from J, the junction contained 5 bases not matched to a gene. The germline V gene has CDR1 ENHRY and CDR2 SYGVKD. CDR3: CAISGGTGVYEQFF. CDR3 bases read: TGTGCCATCAGTGGCGGGACAGGGGTATATGAG.

As for this clone: The CDR3 end lies 3 residues beyond the end of the read and is filled in from the germline J gene. V and J are TRBV6-8 and TRBJ2-1; TRBD1 matches at 10 bases. CDR1 is MNHGY and CDR2 is SAAAGT in the germline V gene. This CDR3 region has 13 residues. The junction had 8 bases not matched to a gene; V was cut back by 9 bases and J by 9 bases. The CDR3 bases that were read are TGTGCCAGAGGGACAGGGGAGGTAAGTGAG. Protein product: CARGTGEVSE. The entire CDR3 reads CARGTGEVSEQFF.

As regards this clone: The read ends 3 residues before the CDR3 terminus; that terminus is restored from the germline J gene. The V gene is TRBV10-2, the J gene TRBJ2-3, with 10 bases lining up with TRBD2. CDR3 length: 13 residues. Germline V gene lookup returns CDR1 WSHSY and CDR2 SAAADI. The CDR3 is CASSSGGEETQYF. The sequenced CDR3 bases are TGCGCCAGCAGTAGCGGGGGGGAGGAGACG.

About this clone itself: A read error may produce the germline difference seen at one junction end. The missing CDR3 end, 3 residues past where the read stops, is filled in from the germline J gene. Other DNA sequences from this sample encode an identical CDR3 as well. J is TRBJ1-3 and V is TRBV18; D is undetermined. In germline, CDR1 is KGHSH, CDR2 LQKENI. There are 13 residues in the CDR3. CDR3 sequence reads: CASPAGSGNTIYF. The sequenced CDR3 bases are TGTGCCAGCCCCGCCGGGTCTGGAAACACT.

Concerning this clone: The sequence runs out 3 residues before the end of the CDR3; the remainder is reconstructed from the germline J gene. The chain couples TRBV7-9 to TRBJ2-7; D may be TRBD1 (5 bases). Germline CDR1 SEHNR, CDR2 FQNEAQ (reference sequence). V was clipped by 7 bases and J by 3 bases, with 16 bases between them. This CDR3 region has 14 residues. CDR3 protein: CASTRGDSVYEQYF. Incomplete CDR3 DNA: TGTGCCAGCACGCGAGGAGACAGCGTCTACGAG.

To note about this clone: The read halts 3 residues ahead of the CDR3 end, with the missing end drawn from the germline J gene. The gene calls are TRBV10-3 and TRBJ1-2; tentatively, D is TRBD1 (6 bases). There are 13 residues in the CDR3. The germline V and J ends were trimmed by 7 bases and 4 bases, with 13 bases remaining between them. Germline CDR1 reads ENHRY; CDR2 reads SYGVKD. The CDR3 DNA, read in part, is TGTGCCATCACCGGGGTAGGGGGCTATGGC. This translates into CAITGVGGYG. The full-length CDR3 reads as CAITGVGGYGYTF.

This clone counts as medium-sized by frequency. Sequencing ends 3 residues short of the CDR3 end; the germline J gene provides the rest. J is TRBJ2-1 and V is TRBV7-3; D unclear. CDR3 size: 15 residues. Germline assignment: CDR1 SGHTA and CDR2 FQGTGA. Trimming pared 0 bases from V and 3 bases from J, leaving 9 bases between. The sequenced part of the CDR3 DNA is TGTGCCAGCAGCTTAACGGCGGATAACTACAATGAG. Translation gives CASSLTADNYNE. The full-length CDR3 reads as CASSLTADNYNEQFF.